This T cell receptor (beta chain) was obtained from a study of T cells in Graves' hyperthyroidism and ophthalmopathy. In germline, CDR1 is MNHEY, CDR2 SVGEGT. CDR3 length: 14 amino acids. J gave up 1 base and V 2 bases, and 1 base lay outside the gene matches. This clonotype was seen ten or more times. No antigen is known for it. RNA transcripts were the template for amplifying TCR beta CDR3 regions. Initially, a first-round RT-PCR of the TCR CDR3 employed the HTBI primer set. TCRdb analysed the multiplex PCR reads with MiXCR anew, one entry per CDR3 protein. The sample contains about 400,000 distinct CDR3 sequences, 12% to 15% of which appear only once. Findings and caveats of the study: Onset of ophthalmopathy came a median around 6.5 months after the model predicted it.

The receptor comes from a woman under 30 with Graves' hyperthyroidism. The sequenced sample consisted of blood. The V call is TRBV6-2 or TRBV6-3, the J call TRBJ2-7, with 8 bases that match TRBD2. CDR3 DNA sequence: TGTGCCAGCAGTTACACTAGCGGATCCTACGAGCAGTACTTC. This gives the protein CASSYTSGSYEQYF.